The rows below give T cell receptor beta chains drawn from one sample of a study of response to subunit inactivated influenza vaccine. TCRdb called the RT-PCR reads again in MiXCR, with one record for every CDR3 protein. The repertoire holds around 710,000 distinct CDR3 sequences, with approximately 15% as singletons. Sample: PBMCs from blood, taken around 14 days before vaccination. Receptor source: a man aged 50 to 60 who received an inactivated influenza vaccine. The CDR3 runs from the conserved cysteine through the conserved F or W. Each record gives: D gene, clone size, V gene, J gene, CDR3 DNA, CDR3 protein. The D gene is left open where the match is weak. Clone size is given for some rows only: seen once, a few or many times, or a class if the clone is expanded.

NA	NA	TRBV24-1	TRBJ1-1	TGTGCCACCGCGCCGGGCAGGGGAGCGAACACTGAAGCTTTCTTT	CATAPGRGANTEAFF
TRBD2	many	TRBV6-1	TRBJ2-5	TGTGCCAGCAGCCCTTTACGACTAGCGGTTCAAGAGACCCAGTACTTC	CASSPLRLAVQETQYF
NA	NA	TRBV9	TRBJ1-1	TGTGCCAGCAGCGTAGTTCCCGGGAATGAAGCTTTCTTT	CASSVVPGNEAFF
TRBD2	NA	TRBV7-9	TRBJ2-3	TGTGCCAGCAGCCCAAGAGGGACTAGCGGGAGCCCAGATACGCAGTATTTT	CASSPRGTSGSPDTQYF
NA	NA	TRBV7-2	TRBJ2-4	TGTGCCAGCAGCTTCTCAGGGGATGTTCAGTACTTC	CASSFSGDVQYF
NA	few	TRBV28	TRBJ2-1	TGTGCCAGCAGGACCAGGGGGACTAGGACCAATGAGCAGTTCTTC	CASRTRGTRTNEQFF
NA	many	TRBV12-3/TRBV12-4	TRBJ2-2	TGTGCCAGCAGTTTGACGCTGAACACCGGGGAGCTGTTTTTT	CASSLTLNTGELFF
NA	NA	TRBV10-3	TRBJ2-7	TGTGCCATCAGTGGTCGCCGGCCCAGTGAGTTTAAGTACGAGCAGTACTTC	CAISGRRPSEFKYEQYF
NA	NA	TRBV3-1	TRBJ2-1	TGTGCCAGCAGCCGCTCGAGACTAGGCGGCAATGAGCAGTTCTTC	CASSRSRLGGNEQFF
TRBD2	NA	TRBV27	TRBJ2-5	TGTGCCAGCAGTTCTCGCGGGAGATTGGGAGAGACCCAGTACTTC	CASSSRGRLGETQYF
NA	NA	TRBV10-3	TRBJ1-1	TGTGCCACCAGTGGCTCAGGGGCGGACACTGAAGCTTTCTTT	CATSGSGADTEAFF
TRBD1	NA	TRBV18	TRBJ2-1	TGTGCCAGCTCAGCTCGACAGGGGAATGAGCAGTTCTTC	CASSARQGNEQFF
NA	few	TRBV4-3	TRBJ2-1	TGCGCCAGCAGCCAAGGTTTGGGCCAGGGGTATGACTACAATGAGCAGTTCTTC	CASSQGLGQGYDYNEQFF
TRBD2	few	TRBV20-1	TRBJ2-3	TGCAGTGCTAGGACAGCGGGGGGCACAGATACGCAGTATTTT	CSARTAGGTDTQYF
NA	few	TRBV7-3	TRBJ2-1	TGTGCCAGCAGCTTGTCAGGGCGGGGAGAGCAGTTCTTC	CASSLSGRGEQFF
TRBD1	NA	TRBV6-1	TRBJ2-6	TGTGCCAGCAGAGGGACAGGCAGAGTTCTGACTGGGGCCAACGTCCTGACTTTC	CASRGTGRVLTGANVLTF
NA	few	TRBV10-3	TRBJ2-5	TGTGCCATCAGGAACTCAGAAGAGACCCAGTACTTC	CAIRNSEETQYF
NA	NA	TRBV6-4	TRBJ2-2	TGTGCCAGCAGTGACACGGCGGATTGGGGCGGGGAGCTGTTTTTT	CASSDTADWGGELFF
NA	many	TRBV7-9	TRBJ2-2	TGTGCCAGCAGTCATCCGACAGGACAGAACACCGGGGAGCTGTTTTTT	CASSHPTGQNTGELFF
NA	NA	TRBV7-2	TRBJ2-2	TGTGCCAGCAGCTTAGCCGCTGCGAACACCGGGGAGCTGTTTTTT	CASSLAAANTGELFF
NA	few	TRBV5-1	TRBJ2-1	TGCGCCAGCAGCTCAGGGAGTTGGTCCTACAATGAGCAGTTCTTC	CASSSGSWSYNEQFF
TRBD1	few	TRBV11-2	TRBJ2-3	TGTGCCAGCAGCTCAAAACCCCAAACGACAGGGAAAAGCACAGATACGCAGTATTTT	CASSSKPQTTGKSTDTQYF
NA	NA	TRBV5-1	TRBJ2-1	TGCGCCAGCAGCTTGGCCGTGTGGAATGAGCAGTTCTTC	CASSLAVWNEQFF
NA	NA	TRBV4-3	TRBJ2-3	TGCGCCAGCAGCCAAGACCTTCGGAGGGCCACAGATACGCAGTATTTT	CASSQDLRRATDTQYF
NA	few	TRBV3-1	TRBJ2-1	TGTGCCAGCAGCCGGTTGGTATTTGAGCAGTTCTTC	CASSRLVFEQFF
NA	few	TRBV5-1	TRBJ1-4	TGCGCCAGCAGCTTTGAGGTGGGGGCAGCTAATGAAAAACTGTTTTTT	CASSFEVGAANEKLFF
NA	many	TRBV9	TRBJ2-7	TGTGCCAGCAGCGTAGATTTCAGGGGCGAGCAGTACTTC	CASSVDFRGEQYF
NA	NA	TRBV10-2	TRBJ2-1	TGCGCCAGCAGCCGCCCAGGGGACAATGAGCAGTTCTTC	CASSRPGDNEQFF
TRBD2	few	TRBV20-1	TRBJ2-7	TGCAGTGCTAGAGGCCCAGCGGGAGTTCTCGACGAGCAGTACTTC	CSARGPAGVLDEQYF
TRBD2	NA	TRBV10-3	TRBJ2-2	TGTGCCATCCGGGGGACTAGCGGGGGCACCGGGGAGCTGTTTTTT	CAIRGTSGGTGELFF
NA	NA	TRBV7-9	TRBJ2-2	TGTGCCAGCGGGATTCACCTGGGAGGAGATAACACCGGGGAGCTGTTTTTT	CASGIHLGGDNTGELFF
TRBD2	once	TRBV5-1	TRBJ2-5	TGCGCCAGCAGCTGGTTTAGCGGGGAACAAGAGACCCAGTACTTC	CASSWFSGEQETQYF
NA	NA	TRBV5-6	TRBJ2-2	TGTGCCAGCAGCTTCATGGGCGGATTGAACACCGGGGAGCTGTTTTTT	CASSFMGGLNTGELFF
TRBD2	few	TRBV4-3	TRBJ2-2	TGCGCCAGCAGCCAAGATTTAGTAGGACTAGCGACGGGGGAGCTGTTTTTT	CASSQDLVGLATGELFF
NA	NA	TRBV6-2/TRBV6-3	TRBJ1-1	TGTGCCAGCAGCCGACCCATTGCTGAAGCTTTCTTT	CASSRPIAEAFF
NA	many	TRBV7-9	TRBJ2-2	TGTGCCAGCAGGGCGAGGCGGGGCCCGAACACCGGGGAGCTGTTTTTT	CASRARRGPNTGELFF
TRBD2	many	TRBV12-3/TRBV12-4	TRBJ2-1	TGTGCCAGCAGTTTCCCTAGCGGGGGCCTAGATGAGTTCTTC	CASSFPSGGLDEFF
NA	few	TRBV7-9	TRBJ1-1	TGTGCCAGCAGCGCGGGACGGATGATTTCCCTGAACACTGAAGCTTTCTTT	CASSAGRMISLNTEAFF
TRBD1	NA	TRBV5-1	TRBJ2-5	TGCGCCAGCAGACAAACCGGGACAGCACAAGAGACCCAGTACTTC	CASRQTGTAQETQYF
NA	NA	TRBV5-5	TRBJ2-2	TGTGCCAGCAGCCGCGGCATCCAGTCCGGTGCTGGGGAGCTGTTTTTT	CASSRGIQSGAGELFF
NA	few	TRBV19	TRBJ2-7	TGTGCCAGTAGTCCCCCAGGGGTAATCTACGAGCAGTACTTC	CASSPPGVIYEQYF
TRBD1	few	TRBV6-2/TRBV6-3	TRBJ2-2	TGTGCCAGCACCCACGGGACAGTTAACACCGGGGAGCTGTTTTTT	CASTHGTVNTGELFF
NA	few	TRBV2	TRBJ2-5	TGTGCCAGCAGTGAACTCACGAAGGGGACCCAGTACTTC	CASSELTKGTQYF
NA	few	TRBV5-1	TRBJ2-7	TGCGCCAGCAGCTTGGGGTCCATGGGCGGGACCTACGAGCAGTACTTC	CASSLGSMGGTYEQYF
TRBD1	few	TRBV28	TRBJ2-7	TGTGCCAGCAGCCCCTCGCCGACAGGGGAAGGCGAGCAGTACTTC	CASSPSPTGEGEQYF
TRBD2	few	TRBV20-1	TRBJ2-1	TGCAGTGCTAGCGACGCCGGGACTAGCGGGAGATCGAATGAGCAGTTCTTC	CSASDAGTSGRSNEQFF